This T cell receptor (beta chain) was sequenced for a study of T cells after yellow fever vaccination. General study points: Booster sampling recovered most clones from primary vaccination (approximately 97% CD4, over 75% CD8).

This clonotype was observed a handful of times. What it binds is not known. Synthesis of TCR cDNA relied on 5'RACE template switching, which attached a universal primer site and UMIs. MiXCR, run by TCRdb on the 5' RACE reads, gives a single entry per CDR3 protein. The sample lists about 170,000 distinct CDR3 sequences, more than 9.5% occurring once. V was cut by 7 bases and J by 2 bases, with 11 bases left in between. This CDR3 has 14 residues. Germline V gene data show CDR1 as MNHNY and CDR2 as SVGAGI (reference sequence). The receptor was isolated from a man between 18 and 35 years old who received the YFV17D yellow fever vaccine. The sequencing used CD8+ T cells sorted from PBMCs, collected 15 days after the yellow fever booster vaccination. The gene calls are TRBV6-6 and TRBJ2-2, with D tentatively TRBD1 (6 bases). CDR3 sequence (DNA): TGTGCCAGCATGGCAGGGGTTAACACCGGGGAGCTGTTTTTT. It translates to CASMAGVNTGELFF.